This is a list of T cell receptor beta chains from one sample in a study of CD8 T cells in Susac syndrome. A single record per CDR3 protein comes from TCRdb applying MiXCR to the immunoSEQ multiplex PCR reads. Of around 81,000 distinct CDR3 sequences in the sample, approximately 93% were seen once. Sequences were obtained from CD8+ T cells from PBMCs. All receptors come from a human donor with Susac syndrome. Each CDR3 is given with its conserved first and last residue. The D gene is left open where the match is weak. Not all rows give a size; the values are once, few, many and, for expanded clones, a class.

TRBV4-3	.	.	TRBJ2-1	TGCGCCAGTAGTAGTGAGCGGACAGCCTACAATGAGCAGTTCTTC	CASSSERTAYNEQFF
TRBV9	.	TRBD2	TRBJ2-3	TGTGCCAGCAGCGCCCGCGGACTAGCGCCAGATACGCAGTATTTT	CASSARGLAPDTQYF
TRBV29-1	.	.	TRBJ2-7	TGCAGCATCAGGGCGTCCTACGAGCAGTACTTC	CSIRASYEQYF
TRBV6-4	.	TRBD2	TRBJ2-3	TGTGCCAGCAGTGATTCCATAGCGGGGGGGCCAGATACGCAGTATTTT	CASSDSIAGGPDTQYF
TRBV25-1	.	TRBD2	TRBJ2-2	TGTGCCAGCAGTCCCGTCCTAGCGGGGGCTGGGGAGCTGTTTTTT	CASSPVLAGAGELFF
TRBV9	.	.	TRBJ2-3	TGTGCCAGCAGCCGACCTCGTACAGATACGCAGTATTTT	CASSRPRTDTQYF
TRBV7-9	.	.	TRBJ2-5	TGTGCCAGCAGCTTAGTTTTCGGGCAGACCGGTGAGACCCAGTACTTC	CASSLVFGQTGETQYF
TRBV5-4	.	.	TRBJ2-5	TGTGCCAGCAGCTCTCTGGACCTCGGGGTACAAGAGACCCAGTACTTC	CASSSLDLGVQETQYF
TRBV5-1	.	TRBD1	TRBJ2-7	TGCGCCAGCAGCCCTACAGGGGGCCGGTCCTACGAGCAGTACTTC	CASSPTGGRSYEQYF
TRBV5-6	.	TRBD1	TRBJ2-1	TGTGCCAGCAGCTTGGACATGGGACAGGGAGTCAATGAGCAGTTCTTC	CASSLDMGQGVNEQFF
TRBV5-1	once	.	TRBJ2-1	TGCGCCAGCAGCTTCGGATCAGAGCAGTTCTTC	CASSFGSEQFF
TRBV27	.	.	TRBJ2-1	TGTGCCAGCAGTTTATCGGACTGGGTTCTGTTCTTC	CASSLSDWVLFF
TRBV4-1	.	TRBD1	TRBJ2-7	TGCGCCAGCAGCCCAGAAGGGACAGGGGGAAGAGAGCAGTACTTC	CASSPEGTGGREQYF
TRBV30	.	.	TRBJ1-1	TGTGCCTGGAAATTAGGATTCGGAACTGAAGCTTTCTTT	CAWKLGFGTEAFF
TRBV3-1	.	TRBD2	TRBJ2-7	TGTGCCAGCAGCCAAGAGTCCGGGACTAGCGGGTACGAGCAGTACTTC	CASSQESGTSGYEQYF
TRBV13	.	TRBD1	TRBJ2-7	TGTGCCAGCAGCTGGGGGACAGGGGCTTACGAGCAGTACTTC	CASSWGTGAYEQYF
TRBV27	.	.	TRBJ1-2	TGTGCCAGCAGCATTAAAGGACGGCTAGCTGATGGCTACACCTTC	CASSIKGRLADGYTF
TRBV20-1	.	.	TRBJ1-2	TGCAGTGCTAGGCATCTTCATGGCTACACCTTC	CSARHLHGYTF
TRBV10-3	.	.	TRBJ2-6	TGTGCCATCAGTGTTCCGTGGAGGGGGGACACACGAACCTCTGGGGCCAACGTCCTGACTTTC	CAISVPWRGDTRTSGANVLTF
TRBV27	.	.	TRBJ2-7	TGTGCCAGCAGTCCCCGACCGCCCGCCTACGAGCAGTACTTC	CASSPRPPAYEQYF
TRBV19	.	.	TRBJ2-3	TGTGCCAGTAGTATAGGACTTAACAAGGCCACAGATACGCAGTATTTT	CASSIGLNKATDTQYF
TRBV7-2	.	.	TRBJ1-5	TGTGCCAGCAGCTTAACCCCCTCTAGCAATCAGCCCCAGCATTTT	CASSLTPSSNQPQHF
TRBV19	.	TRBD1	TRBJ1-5	TGTGCCAGCTACGGGGACGGGACAGGGCATCAGCCCCAGCATTTT	CASYGDGTGHQPQHF
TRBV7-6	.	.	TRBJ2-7	TGTGCCAGCAGTTCGGGACCAAGCTACGAGCAGTACTTC	CASSSGPSYEQYF
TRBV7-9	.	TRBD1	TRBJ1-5	TGTGCCAGCAGCTCCGGGACAGGGCATCAGCCCCAGCATTTT	CASSSGTGHQPQHF
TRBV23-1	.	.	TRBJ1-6	TGCGCCAGCTCCCCCGAGGGGCTAAATTCACCCCTCCACTTT	CASSPEGLNSPLHF
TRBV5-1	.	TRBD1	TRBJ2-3	TGCGCCAGCAACTACAGGGGAGTGCTGGATACGCAGTATTTT	CASNYRGVLDTQYF
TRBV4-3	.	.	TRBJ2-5	TGCGCCAGCAGCCAATCGACAGGAATAGGAGAGACCCAGTACTTC	CASSQSTGIGETQYF
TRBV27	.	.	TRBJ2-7	TGTGCCAGCAGTTTGGGACACTCCTACGAGCAGTACTTC	CASSLGHSYEQYF
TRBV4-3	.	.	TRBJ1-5	TGCGCCAGCAGCCAAGATCGGGGAGTTGGGAGCAATCAGCCCCAGCATTTT	CASSQDRGVGSNQPQHF
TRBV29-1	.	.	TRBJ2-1	TGCAGCGTTGCGGGGGTCATGCCAGGCACCTACAATGAGCAGTTCTTC	CSVAGVMPGTYNEQFF
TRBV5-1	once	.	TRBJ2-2	TGCGCCAGCGGTCTGGCATCCGTCCGCACCGGGGAGCTGTTTTTT	CASGLASVRTGELFF
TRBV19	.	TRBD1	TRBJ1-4	TGTGCCAGTAGTTTAACAGGGGGCTATGAAAAACTGTTTTTT	CASSLTGGYEKLFF
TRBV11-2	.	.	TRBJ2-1	TGTGCCAGCAGCTTAATTGGGAGGACATCCTACAATGAGCAGTTCTTC	CASSLIGRTSYNEQFF
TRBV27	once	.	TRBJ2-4	TGTGCCAGCAGTTTATCGCGCGGTGACGGGGGAGACATTCAGTACTTC	CASSLSRGDGGDIQYF
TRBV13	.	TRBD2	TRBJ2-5	TGTGCCAGCAGCTTGTGGACTAGCGGGGGAGGGGAGACCCAGTACTTC	CASSLWTSGGGETQYF
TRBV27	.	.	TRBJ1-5	TGTGCCAGCGCGGGGAGTCTCAACCAGCCCCAGCATTTT	CASAGSLNQPQHF
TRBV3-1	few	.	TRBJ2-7	TGTGCCAGCAGCCAAATGACGGGGGTATTCGACGAGCAGTACTTC	CASSQMTGVFDEQYF
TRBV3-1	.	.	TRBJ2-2	TGTGCCAGCGCAACGGGGTCCTCCGGGGAGCTGTTTTTT	CASATGSSGELFF
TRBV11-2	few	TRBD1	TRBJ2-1	TGTGCCAGCAGCTTAGCAGGGGGAAACTACAATGAGCAGTTCTTC	CASSLAGGNYNEQFF
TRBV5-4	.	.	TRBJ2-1	TGTGCCAGCAGCTGGGCAGACGGCTCCTACAATGAGCAGTTCTTC	CASSWADGSYNEQFF
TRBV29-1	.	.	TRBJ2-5	TGCAGCGTTGAAGATGGGGGTAACAGGATTTTAAGTGAGACCCAGTACTTC	CSVEDGGNRILSETQYF
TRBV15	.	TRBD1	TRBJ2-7	TGTGCCACCAGCAGAGATCAGGGGACAGCTTCCTACGAGCAGTACTTC	CATSRDQGTASYEQYF
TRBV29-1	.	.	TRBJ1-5	TGCAGCGTTGGGGCAGGCAATCAGCCCCAGCATTTT	CSVGAGNQPQHF
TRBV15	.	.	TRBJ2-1	TGTGCCACCAGCAGGTCCCTCTACAATGAGCAGTTCTTC	CATSRSLYNEQFF
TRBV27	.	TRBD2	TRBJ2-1	TGTGCCAGCAGTTTCAGCGGGAGTTGGTACAATGAGCAGTTCTTC	CASSFSGSWYNEQFF
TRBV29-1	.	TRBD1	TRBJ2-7	TGCAGCGTTGAACAAGGGACAGGGCATGAGCAGTACTTC	CSVEQGTGHEQYF
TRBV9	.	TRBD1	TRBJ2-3	TGTGCCAGCAGCCCCCGGGACAGTTTCACAGATACGCAGTATTTT	CASSPRDSFTDTQYF
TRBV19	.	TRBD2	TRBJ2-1	TGTGCCAGCTCCGGGACTAGCCTGTTCTTC	CASSGTSLFF
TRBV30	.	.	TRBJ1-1	TGTGCCTGGGGTCAGGGGAACACTGAAGCTTTCTTT	CAWGQGNTEAFF
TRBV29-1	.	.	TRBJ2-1	TGCAGCGCCTTGGACTCTTACAATGAGCAGTTCTTC	CSALDSYNEQFF
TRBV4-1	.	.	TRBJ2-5	TGCGCCAGCAGCCAAGAGGACCGTATGGGGGAGACCCAGTACTTC	CASSQEDRMGETQYF
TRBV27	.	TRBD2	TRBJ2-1	TGTGCCAGCAGTCCTGGGACTAGGGTCAATGAGCAGTTCTTC	CASSPGTRVNEQFF
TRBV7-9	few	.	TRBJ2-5	TGTGCCAGCAGCTCACAGGGTGGGGAGACCCAGTACTTC	CASSSQGGETQYF
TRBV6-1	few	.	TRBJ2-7	TGTGCCAGCAGTGAAGCAGACAGAGCCTACGAGCAGTACTTC	CASSEADRAYEQYF
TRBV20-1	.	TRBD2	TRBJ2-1	TGCAGTGCTAGACAACTAGCGGGCGGTTACAATGAGCAGTTCTTC	CSARQLAGGYNEQFF
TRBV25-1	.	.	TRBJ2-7	TGTGCCAGCAGTGAAGCCGGGATTGGGGCCGAGCAGTACTTC	CASSEAGIGAEQYF
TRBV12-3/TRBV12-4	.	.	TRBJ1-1	TGTGCCAGCAGACAGGGTAGGACTGAAGCTTTCTTT	CASRQGRTEAFF